This T cell receptor beta chain was captured by sequencing in a study of CD8+CD57+ T cells in acquired aplastic anemia. Study-wide background: The average for DNA from sorted CD4+ and CD8+ cells was 3.2 ug.

Sequencing was done on patients that had shown CD8+CD57+ cell expansion by flow cytometry. Sampling of blood occurred while the patients had still received no therapy. Turning to this clonotype: Its target is not known.

CDR3 and TCR beta VDJ profiling relied on a genomic DNA template. Each CDR3 protein is one row after TCRdb ran MiXCR on the reads. The sample includes 400,000 to 600,000 distinct CDR3 sequences, about a third seen only once; the top ten take 0.75% to 0.95%. Whole-study results and caveats: Common to patients and controls were 25 to 30 CD8+ CDR3 sequences.

Sequencing used sorted CD4+, CD8+, or CD8+CD57+ T cells (not recorded which) from PBMCs. The TCR was taken from a human donor with aplastic anemia.

The CDR3: CATKTGASNSPLHF. In nucleotides, the CDR3 is TGTGCCACCAAAACGGGGGCCAGTAATTCACCCCTCCACTTT. This chain connects TRBV2 to TRBJ1-6, with D tentatively TRBD1 (6 bases). There are 14 residues in the CDR3. V was clipped by 10 bases and J by 6 bases, with 16 bases between them. Germline V lookup: CDR1 SNHLY, CDR2 FYNNEI.